This T cell receptor beta chain was observed in a study of T cells in Graves' hyperthyroidism and ophthalmopathy. Amplified TCR beta CDR3 regions came from RNA transcripts. An initial round of RT-PCR targeting the TCR CDR3 relied on the HTBI primer set. TCRdb called the multiplex PCR reads again in MiXCR, with one record for every CDR3 protein. Of some 350,000 distinct CDR3 sequences in the sample, over 15% were seen once. The source of the PBMCs was around 10 ml of fresh peripheral blood. This clonotype was found many times. CDR1 and CDR2 (germline): SGHAT, FQNNGV. There are 14 residues in the CDR3. V trimming: 3 bases; J trimming: 3 bases; junction bases outside the gene matches: 5.

The chain is built from TRBV11-2 and TRBJ2-7, with 7 nucleotides matching TRBD1. The sequence was collected from a woman younger than 35 with Graves' hyperthyroidism. The sample comprised blood. The CDR3 coding sequence is TGTGCCAGCAGCTTTAGGCCAGGGGGCTACGAGCAGTACTTC. Encoded protein: CASSFRPGGYEQYF.